Listed here is a single T cell receptor (beta chain). This specimen comes from a study of control samples from healthy donors and cancer patients. The CDR3 totals 14 residues. V shed 8 bases and J shed 2 bases, with 15 bases lying between them. The germline V gene encodes CDR1 MNHEY and CDR2 SMNVEV (reference sequence). Profiled with immunoSEQ multiplex PCR; TCRdb holds only in-frame clones, not every one. The sample lists roughly 98,000 clones; approximately 78% were seen once. The chain employs TRBV27 and TRBJ1-2; a possible D gene is TRBD1 (6 bases). This clonotype was obtained from a woman aged 55-75 years in good health. The sequencing sample was made of blood. In nucleotides, the CDR3 is TGTGCCAGCGGAATAGGGGGTAGCAACTATGGCTACACCTTC. Translated: CASGIGGSNYGYTF.